This TCR beta chain was sequenced for a study of CD8 T cells in Susac syndrome. General study findings and limits: Acknowledgment was made by the study that its TCR sequencing and HLA analysis involved a relatively small number of individuals.

From blood CD8+ and CD4+ T cells, TCR beta sequences were generated. The CD8+ and CD4+ T cells were isolated magnetically using a negative isolation approach, whereas the TEMRA cells were enriched by FACS. Reverse transcription of 0.5 to 1 ug RNA was performed with random hexamers. Multiplex immunoSEQ PCR targeted 54 Vbeta and 13 Jbeta TCR beta segments. TCRdb redid the calling of the immunoSEQ multiplex PCR reads with MiXCR, one entry per CDR3 protein. Of approximately 220,000 distinct CDR3 sequences in the sample, about 95% were seen once. Germline CDR1 reads SGHRS; CDR2 reads YFSETQ. V gave up 0 bases and J gave up 1 base; unmatched junction bases: 1. This CDR3 has 15 amino acids. About this clonotype itself: The antigen remains unidentified.

This sequence originates from a human donor with multiple sclerosis. The sample consisted of CD4+ T cells from PBMCs. The V and J genes are TRBV5-1 and TRBJ2-3; 8 positions match TRBD2. For the CDR3, the DNA is TGCGCCAGCAGCTTGGCAGCGGGGGGCACAGATACGCAGTATTTT. Its protein is CASSLAAGGTDTQYF.